The 10 T cell receptor beta chains below were found in one sample sequenced in a study of blood T cell repertoires in COVID-19. Some clones are missing from TCRdb's copy, which holds only in-frame ones; the method was immunoSEQ multiplex PCR. The sample yields approximately 65,000 clones, 89% seen once. Sequencing was carried out using peripheral blood. These receptors were obtained from a woman aged 45-65 years with active COVID-19.

The V gene is TRBV4-2, the J gene TRBJ2-1; 9 bases fit TRBD2. V was pared by 0 bases and J by 0 bases, with 9 bases of the junction left unmatched. The length of the CDR3 is 19 residues. Germline CDR1 and CDR2: LGHNA and YNFKEQ. The CDR3 DNA follows: TGTGCCAGCAGCCAAGATTCAGTAGCGGGGGATACCTCCTACAATGAGCAGTTCTTC. This codes for CASSQDSVAGDTSYNEQFF.

CDR3 nucleotide sequence: TGTGCCAGCAGTCGACAGGGGCGTGGGAATGAGCAGTTCTTC. This translates into CASSRQGRGNEQFF. V usage is TRBV28 and J usage is TRBJ2-1, with 8 bases lining up with TRBD1. Germline lookup yields CDR1 MDHEN and CDR2 SYDVKM. The CDR3 sequence is 14 residues long. The ends lost 5 bases at V and 7 bases at J; junction bases unmatched: 7. Based on the CDR3 plus reference TRBV28 and TRBJ2-1, the full variable domain is DVKVTQSSRYLVKRTGEKVFLECVQDMDHENMFWYRQDPGLGLRLIYFSYDVKMKEKGDIPEGYSVSREKKERFSLILESASTNQTSMYLCASSRQGRGNEQFFGPGTRLTVL.

This chain uses TRBV4-1 with TRBJ2-1, with TRBD2 identical over 9 bases. The CDR3 extends over 18 amino acids. With 0 bases clipped from V and 4 bases from J, the junction kept 10 bases outside the gene matches. Germline CDR1 reads MGHRA; CDR2 reads YSYEKL. The CDR3 region is CASSQDRGLASDYNEQFF. DNA for the CDR3: TGCGCCAGCAGCCAAGATAGGGGACTAGCTTCGGATTACAATGAGCAGTTCTTC.

The V call is TRBV5-1, the J call TRBJ1-1, with D maybe TRBD1 (6 bases). Between the trimmed V and J ends, which lost 4 bases and 3 bases, there was a span of 7 bases. The CDR3 spans 12 residues. CDR1 SGHRS and CDR2 YFSETQ come from the germline V gene. CDR3 coding DNA: TGCGCCAGCAGCAAGGGGGACACTGAAGCTTTCTTT. Translating it yields CASSKGDTEAFF.

The chain joins TRBV6-5 to TRBJ1-1; D may be TRBD1 (6 bases). The CDR3 is 14 amino acids. Deletions cut 7 bases from V and 0 bases from J, with 12 bases between. Germline lookup yields CDR1 MNHEY and CDR2 SVGAGI. The CDR3 bases are TGTGCCAGCATAAAACAGGGTTTGAACACTGAAGCTTTCTTT. This translates into CASIKQGLNTEAFF.

The chain is built from TRBV19 and TRBJ2-1; maybe TRBD2 (6 bases). The CDR3 is 11 residues long. Germline CDR1 and CDR2: LNHDA and SQIVND (reference sequence). The V and J ends lost 6 bases and 9 bases respectively, with 9 bases between them. Here the CDR3 reads CASRGRGEQFF. The CDR3 DNA reads as TGTGCCAGTAGGGGGCGGGGTGAGCAGTTCTTC. Using reference TRBV19 and TRBJ2-1 for the parts outside the CDR3, the full variable domain is DGGITQSPKYLFRKEGQNVTLSCEQNLNHDAMYWYRQDPGQGLRLIYYSQIVNDFQKGDIAEGYSVSREKKESFPLTVTSAQKNPTAFYLCASRGRGEQFFGPGTRLTVL.

Of note for this clone: Other DNA sequences in the sample encode the same CDR3. The rearrangement uses TRBV6-5 and TRBJ1-3; TRBD1 might be the D (6 bases). V lost 5 bases and J lost 4, with 12 bases in between. Germline lookup yields CDR1 MNHEY and CDR2 SVGAGI. There are 14 residues in the CDR3. In nucleotides, the CDR3 is TGTGCCAGCAGTCCACAGGGTGGGGGAAACACCATATATTTT. It encodes CASSPQGGGNTIYF.

This clone has a single count. This sequence joins TRBV29-1 and TRBJ2-5, with a possible D match to TRBD1 (6 bases). V was shortened by 4 bases and J by 1 base, with 7 bases between the two germline ends. The CDR3 covers 12 residues. The germline V gene has CDR1 SQVTM and CDR2 ANQGSEA. CDR3 residues: CSVVRGQETQYF. CDR3 in DNA: TGCAGCGTTGTCAGGGGCCAAGAGACCCAGTACTTC.

The chain combines TRBV4-1 with TRBJ2-2, with 12 bases that match TRBD2. The trim removed 4 bases at V and 7 bases at J, leaving 7 bases unmatched. The CDR3 consists of 16 residues. CDR1 MGHRA and CDR2 YSYEKL come from the germline V gene. The CDR3 DNA sequence: TGCGCCAGCAGCCGACTAGCGGGAGTACTTGACGGGGAGCTGTTTTTT. Protein sequence: CASSRLAGVLDGELFF.

The chain carries TRBV7-6 and TRBJ2-1; 10 nucleotides line up with TRBD2. Germline CDR1 and CDR2: SGHVS and FNYEAQ. The CDR3 spans 16 residues. The V gene end was trimmed by 3 bases and the J gene end by 6 bases; junction bases not matched to a gene: 8. The chain's CDR3 is CASSFIVAGGTNEQFF. The CDR3 DNA sequence: TGTGCCAGCAGCTTCATCGTAGCGGGAGGTACCAATGAGCAGTTCTTC.